This TCR beta chain appears in the sequencing data of a study of CD8+ T cells in alopecia areata. As the sequencing template, cDNA was produced by extracting RNA and reverse transcribing it. The assay was immunoSEQ multiplex PCR, and TCRdb's table has in-frame clones only and misses some. The sample holds over 85,000 clones; 50% to 75% are singletons and the top ten take about 14%. Treatment noted: oral pan-JAK inhibitor, 5-10 mg twice daily. The V gene's germline CDR1 is SGHDN and CDR2 FVKESK. The V gene lost 3 bases and the J gene lost 6 bases, with 14 bases spanning the gap. CDR3 length: 14 residues. Findings of the study overall: Among the 100 top clones, expanded CD8+ clones, like scalp clonality, were significantly decreased by tofacitinib. While tofacitinib was given, many expanded lesional clones persisted in scalp and blood.

This clone occurred a few times. Its specificity is unknown. This clonotype originated in a human donor with alopecia areata. The input for sequencing was CD8+ T cells sorted from blood, taken at week 4, from a patient treated with tofacitinib. The chain employs TRBV14 and TRBJ1-1; weak D call: TRBD1 (6 bases). CDR3 nucleotides: TGTGCCAGCAGCCAGGACAGTGTGAATGCTGAAGCTTTCTTT. It specifies CASSQDSVNAEAFF.